This is a list of T cell receptor beta chains from one sample in a study of CD8 T cells in Susac syndrome. Using its own MiXCR run on the immunoSEQ multiplex PCR reads, TCRdb lists one record per CDR3 protein. This sample has around 130,000 distinct CDR3 sequences, with approximately 89% found just once. Sequencing was performed on CD8+ T cells from PBMCs. The source of these receptors is a human donor with multiple sclerosis. Each CDR3 is given with its conserved first and last residue. D genes are given only for firm matches. The size field is filled for only some rows; it gives once, few, many or a size class.

J	V	size	D	DNA	CDR3
TRBJ1-1	TRBV7-8	NA	NA	TGTGCCAGCAGCTTAGTGGGGGTCACTGAAGCTTTCTTT	CASSLVGVTEAFF
TRBJ2-3	TRBV18	NA	NA	TGTGCCAGCTCACCACGGCTAGCAGAGTCTAGCACAGATACGCAGTATTTT	CASSPRLAESSTDTQYF
TRBJ1-6	TRBV3-1	NA	NA	TGTGCCAGCAGCCAAGTACCGGCGGTCTTCGGTTCACCCCTCCACTTT	CASSQVPAVFGSPLHF
TRBJ1-2	TRBV5-6	NA	NA	TGTGCCAGCAGCTCCTCCTACGGCTACACCTTC	CASSSSYGYTF
TRBJ2-3	TRBV28	NA	TRBD1	TGTGCCAGCAGTCCGACGACAGGGGCGTGGGATACGCAGTATTTT	CASSPTTGAWDTQYF
TRBJ1-2	TRBV5-1	once	NA	TGCGCCAGCAGTATGGGGGGTAACTATGGCTACACCTTC	CASSMGGNYGYTF
TRBJ2-1	TRBV6-2/TRBV6-3	NA	TRBD1	TGTGCCAGCGCAAGCGGACAGGGCCTCTACAATGAGCAGTTCTTC	CASASGQGLYNEQFF
TRBJ2-5	TRBV14	NA	NA	TGTGCCAGCAGCCAACTAACAGCAGGTGGCCAGTACTTC	CASSQLTAGGQYF
TRBJ1-1	TRBV6-1	NA	TRBD1	TGTGCCAGCAGAGGGACAGGGAGCACTGAAGCTTTCTTT	CASRGTGSTEAFF
TRBJ1-1	TRBV27	NA	NA	TGTGCCAGCAGTTTCTCCCCAGGGATGGTCACTGAAGCTTTCTTT	CASSFSPGMVTEAFF
TRBJ1-1	TRBV9	NA	TRBD1	TGTGCCAGCAGCGACGGACAGGGCCTCCATGGGGGCACTGAAGCTTTCTTT	CASSDGQGLHGGTEAFF
TRBJ2-1	TRBV27	NA	TRBD2	TGTGCCAGCAGCCTCCCGGGACTAAAGCAGTTCTTC	CASSLPGLKQFF
TRBJ2-7	TRBV27	NA	NA	TGTGCCAGCAGTTTAGTAATCAGGGGGGGCGAGCAGTACTTC	CASSLVIRGGEQYF
TRBJ2-5	TRBV20-1	NA	NA	TGCAGTGCTGATGGCCGACAGATTCAAGAGACCCAGTACTTC	CSADGRQIQETQYF
TRBJ1-1	TRBV3-1	once	NA	TGTGCCAGCAGCCAAGAGGTGGGGTTGAACACTGAAGCTTTCTTT	CASSQEVGLNTEAFF
TRBJ1-2	TRBV29-1	NA	NA	TGCAGCGTTGAACCCGGATTGGAGAGGAACTATGGCTACACCTTC	CSVEPGLERNYGYTF
TRBJ2-7	TRBV7-9	NA	NA	TGTGCCAGCAGCTTATGGGGGGGCCTCCACTACGAGCAGTACTTC	CASSLWGGLHYEQYF
TRBJ2-7	TRBV5-7	once	TRBD1	TGTGCCAGCAGCTTGGGTAGAGGGGGGACAGGGGGCTACGAGCAGTACTTC	CASSLGRGGTGGYEQYF
TRBJ2-7	TRBV12-3/TRBV12-4	few	TRBD2	TGTGCCAGCAGTGGGACTAGCGGGACTTACGAGCAGTACTTC	CASSGTSGTYEQYF
TRBJ1-5	TRBV20-1	NA	NA	TGCAGTGCTTTTACAGGCGAATCGCAGCCCCAGCATTTT	CSAFTGESQPQHF
TRBJ1-2	TRBV4-1	few	TRBD1	TGCGCCAGCAGCCACTTGGGGACAGAAGCTAACTATGGCTACACCTTC	CASSHLGTEANYGYTF
TRBJ2-1	TRBV20-1	NA	NA	TGCAGTGCTAATTCCGCTGAGCAGTTCTTC	CSANSAEQFF
TRBJ2-1	TRBV12-3/TRBV12-4	NA	TRBD1	TGTGCCAGCAGCCCGACAGGGCTATACAATGAGCAGTTCTTC	CASSPTGLYNEQFF
TRBJ2-7	TRBV7-9	NA	NA	TGTGCCAGCAGCCGCCCATCCGGCAGGGGTACCTACGAGCAGTACTTC	CASSRPSGRGTYEQYF
TRBJ2-7	TRBV14	NA	TRBD2	TGTGCCAGCAGCCAAGTACTAGCGGGAGGGCCACCCGAGCAGTACTTC	CASSQVLAGGPPEQYF
TRBJ2-1	TRBV20-1	NA	NA	TGCAGTGCTAGAGGGGTAGGGGCTTCCACGGGGAATGAGCAGTTCTTC	CSARGVGASTGNEQFF